The 5 T cell receptor beta chains below come from one sample, sequenced in a study of beta chain features in type 1 diabetes. Expressed TCRB transcripts were sequenced after all isolated RNA was converted to cDNA. The protocol was immunoSEQ multiplex PCR, while the TCRdb copy is restricted to in-frame clones and leaves out a portion. The repertoire has under 400,000 clones, approximately 12% of them found once; the top ten carry under 0.02%. Sequences were obtained from naive CD4+ T cells from blood. These TCRs come from a young man in good health.

This clone showed up just a few times. The V and J genes are TRBV5-1 and TRBJ2-1, with D unclear. The ends were cut back, 4 bases at V and 5 bases at J, with 4 bases in the middle. The CDR3 runs 11 residues. Germline CDR1 is SGHRS and CDR2 is YFSETQ. The CDR3 DNA follows: TGCGCCAGCAGCGCAGACAATGAGCAGTTCTTC. As protein: CASSADNEQFF.

This clone showed up just once. The J gene is TRBJ1-1, the V gene TRBV2; D is undetermined. CDR1 SNHLY and CDR2 FYNNEI come from the germline V gene. V dropped 1 base and J dropped 0 bases, with 6 bases sitting between them. The CDR3 covers 14 residues. The CDR3 nucleotides are TGTGCCAGCAGTGAAGGGACTTTGAACACTGAAGCTTTCTTT. Amino acid sequence: CASSEGTLNTEAFF.

This clone was observed a handful of times. CDR3 loop: CAWHRELANYGYTF. In nucleotides, the CDR3 is TGTGCCTGGCACCGGGAGCTGGCTAACTATGGCTACACCTTC. The V gene is TRBV30, the J gene TRBJ1-2; D gene ambiguous. The CDR3 contains 14 residues. Germline CDR1 is GTSNPN and CDR2 is SVGIG (reference sequence). V was cut by 5 bases and J by 0 bases, with 13 bases left in between.

This clone appeared a few times. V and J are TRBV5-4 and TRBJ1-3; D remains unclear. In germline, CDR1 is SGHNT, CDR2 YYREEE (reference sequence). V lost 4 bases, J lost 3 bases, and 11 bases lay in between. The CDR3 runs 14 residues. The CDR3 DNA reads TGTGCCAGCAGCGTCCCGGGGAGTGGAAACACCATATATTTT. Its protein product is CASSVPGSGNTIYF.

This clone has just a few counts. The chain combines TRBV5-6 with TRBJ1-1; TRBD1 aligns across 7 bases. CDR1 and CDR2 from the germline V gene are SGHDT and YYEEEE. Germline trimming cut 1 base from V and 3 bases from J; bases unmatched to any gene: 6. This CDR3 region has 15 residues. As DNA, the CDR3 is TGTGCCAGCAGCTTGACAGGGGCGGGGCACACTGAAGCTTTCTTT. As protein: CASSLTGAGHTEAFF. The full variable domain, rest sourced from reference TRBV5-6 and TRBJ1-1, is DAGVTQSPTHLIKTRGQQVTLRCSPKSGHDTVSWYQQALGQGPQFIFQYYEEEERQRGNFPDRFSGHQFPNYSSELNVNALLLGDSALYLCASSLTGAGHTEAFFGQGTRLTVV.